This T cell receptor (beta chain) originates from a study of T cell responses to AZD1222 COVID-19 vaccine. Sequencing used immunoSEQ multiplex PCR; TCRdb keeps in-frame clones, though not all of them. The sample consists of more than 150,000 clones, over 80% of them appearing once. CDR3 length: 13 residues. In germline, CDR1 is MNHEY, CDR2 SVGAGI. Trimming took 4 bases from V and 12 from J, leaving 18 bases between them. The clonotype originates from an adult in good health. The chain combines TRBV6-5 with TRBJ2-5; D may correspond to TRBD1 or TRBD2 (5 bases each). Sequences were derived from peripheral blood, sampled on day 0 of AZD1222 vaccination. The CDR3 coding sequence is TGTGCCAGCAGTTTCGTACTAGGGGCGTGGGAGTACTTC. It yields the protein CASSFVLGAWEYF.